Only a few counts were recorded for the clone carrying this T cell receptor beta chain. The target antigen is unknown. The CDR3 contains 14 residues. Trimming shortened V by 4 bases and J by 6 bases, and 13 bases separated the two germline ends. Germline V gene data show CDR1 as SGHRS and CDR2 as YFSETQ. The data derive from a study of identical twins. Study conclusions and caveats: It was possible that invariant MAIT and iNKT cells partly confounded the zero-insertion analyses.

Template switching added a universal primer binding site, and final cDNA carried unique molecular identifiers. In TCRdb, the 5' RACE reads were re-called with MiXCR into one record per CDR3 protein. The table shows approximately 550,000 distinct CDR3 sequences, with about a fifth occurring only once. This sample also belongs to another study, concerning yellow fever vaccine responses in identical twins.

The sequenced sample consisted of CD4+ T cells sorted from blood. J is TRBJ2-2 and V is TRBV5-1, with a possible D match to TRBD1 (6 bases). The sequence was obtained from a woman aged 18 to 35 in good health. The DNA for the CDR3 is TGCGCCAGCAGCCGAGGACAGTTGGCCGGGGAGCTGTTTTTT. Translated: CASSRGQLAGELFF.